What follows is one TCR beta chain and its context. Generated by immunoSEQ multiplex PCR, the TCRdb table keeps only in-frame clones and is missing some. The data show 99,000 or so clones, roughly 90% seen once. With 5 bases clipped from V and 5 bases from J, the junction kept 13 bases outside the gene matches. The CDR3 is made up of 16 amino acids. Germline V lookup: CDR1 MNHEY, CDR2 SMNVEV (reference sequence). The data stem from a study of blood T cell repertoires in COVID-19. The material sequenced was peripheral blood. The sequence was obtained from a human donor in a cohort sampled during active COVID-19. The rearrangement uses TRBV27 and TRBJ2-7, with TRBD2 matching over 9 bases. The CDR3 DNA is TGTGCCAGCAGTCCATGGCTAGCGGGACTTAACCACGAGCAGTACTTC. It encodes CASSPWLAGLNHEQYF.